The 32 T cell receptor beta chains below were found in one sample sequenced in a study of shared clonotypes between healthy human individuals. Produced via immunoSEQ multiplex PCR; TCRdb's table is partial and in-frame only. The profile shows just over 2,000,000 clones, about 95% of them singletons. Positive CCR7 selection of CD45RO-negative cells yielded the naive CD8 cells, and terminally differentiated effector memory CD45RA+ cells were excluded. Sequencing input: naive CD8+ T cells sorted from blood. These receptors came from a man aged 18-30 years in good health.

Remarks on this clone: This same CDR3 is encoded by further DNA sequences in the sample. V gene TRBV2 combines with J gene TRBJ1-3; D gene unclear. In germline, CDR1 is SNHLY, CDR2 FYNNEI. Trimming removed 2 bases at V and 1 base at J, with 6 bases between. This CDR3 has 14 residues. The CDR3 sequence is CASSETGSGNTIYF. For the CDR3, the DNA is TGTGCCAGCAGTGAAACGGGATCTGGAAACACCATATATTTT.

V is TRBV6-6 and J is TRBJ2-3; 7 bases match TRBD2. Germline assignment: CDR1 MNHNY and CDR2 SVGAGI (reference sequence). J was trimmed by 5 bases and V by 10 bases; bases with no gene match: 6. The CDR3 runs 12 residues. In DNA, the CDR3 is TGTGCCACTAGGGACTACTTAGATACGCAGTATTTT. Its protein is CATRDYLDTQYF.

CDR3 in amino acids: CASSSGLFYGYTF. In nucleotides, the CDR3 is TGCGCCAGCAGTTCTGGCCTCTTCTATGGCTACACCTTC. This sequence joins TRBV10-2 and TRBJ1-2, with D unclear. Per the germline V gene, CDR1 is WSHSY and CDR2 is SAAADI. Trimming left V 5 bases short and J 4 bases short, with 11 bases between. This CDR3 is built from 13 residues.

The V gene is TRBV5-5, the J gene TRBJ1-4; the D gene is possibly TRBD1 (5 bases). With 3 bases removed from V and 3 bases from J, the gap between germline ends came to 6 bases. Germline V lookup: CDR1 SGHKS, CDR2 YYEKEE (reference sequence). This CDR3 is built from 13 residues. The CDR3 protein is CASSWGSNEKLFF. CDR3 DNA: TGTGCCAGCAGCTGGGGGTCTAATGAAAAACTGTTTTTT.

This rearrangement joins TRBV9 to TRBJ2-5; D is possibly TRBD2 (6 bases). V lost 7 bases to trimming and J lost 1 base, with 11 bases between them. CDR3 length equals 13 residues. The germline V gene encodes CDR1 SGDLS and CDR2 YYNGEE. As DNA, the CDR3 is TGTGCCAGCCGGGGGAGTTCCCAAGAGACCCAGTACTTC. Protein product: CASRGSSQETQYF.

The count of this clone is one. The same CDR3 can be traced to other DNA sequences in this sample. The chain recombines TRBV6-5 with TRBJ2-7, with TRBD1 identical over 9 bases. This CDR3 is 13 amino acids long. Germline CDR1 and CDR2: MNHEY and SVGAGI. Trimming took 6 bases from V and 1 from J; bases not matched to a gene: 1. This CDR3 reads CASSGQGSYEQYF. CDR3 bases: TGTGCCAGCAGCGGACAGGGGTCCTACGAGCAGTACTTC.

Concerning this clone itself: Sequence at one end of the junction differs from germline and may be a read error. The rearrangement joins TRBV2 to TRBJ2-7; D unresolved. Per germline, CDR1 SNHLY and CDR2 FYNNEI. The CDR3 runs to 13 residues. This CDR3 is CASSQAPAYEQYF. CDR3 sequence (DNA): TGTGCCAGCAGTCAAGCGCCGGCCTACGAGCAGTACTTC.

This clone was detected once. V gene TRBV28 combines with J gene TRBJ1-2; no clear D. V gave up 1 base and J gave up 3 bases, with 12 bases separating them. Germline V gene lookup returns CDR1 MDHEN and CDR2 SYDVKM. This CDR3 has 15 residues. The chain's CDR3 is CASSLYEQRHYGYTF. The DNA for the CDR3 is TGTGCCAGCAGTTTATACGAACAGCGACACTATGGCTACACCTTC.

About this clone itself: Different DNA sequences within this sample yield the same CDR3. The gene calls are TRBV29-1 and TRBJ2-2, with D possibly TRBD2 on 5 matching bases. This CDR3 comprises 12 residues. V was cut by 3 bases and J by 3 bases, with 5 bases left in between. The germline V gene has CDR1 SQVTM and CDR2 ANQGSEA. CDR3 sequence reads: CSVERDTGELFF. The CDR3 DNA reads TGCAGCGTTGAGCGGGACACCGGGGAGCTGTTTTTT.

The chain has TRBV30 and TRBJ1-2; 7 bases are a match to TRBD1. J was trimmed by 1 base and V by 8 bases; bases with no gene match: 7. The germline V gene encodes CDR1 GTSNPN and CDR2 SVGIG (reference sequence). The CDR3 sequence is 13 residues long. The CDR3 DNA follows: TGTGCCGGGGGGGACAGCTTTAACTATGGCTACACCTTC. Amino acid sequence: CAGGDSFNYGYTF.

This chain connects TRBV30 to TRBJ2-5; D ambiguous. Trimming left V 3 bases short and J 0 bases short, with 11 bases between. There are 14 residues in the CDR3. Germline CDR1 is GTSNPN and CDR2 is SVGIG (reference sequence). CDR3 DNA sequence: TGTGCCTGGAGCCCGGACCCGAACCAAGAGACCCAGTACTTC. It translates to CAWSPDPNQETQYF.

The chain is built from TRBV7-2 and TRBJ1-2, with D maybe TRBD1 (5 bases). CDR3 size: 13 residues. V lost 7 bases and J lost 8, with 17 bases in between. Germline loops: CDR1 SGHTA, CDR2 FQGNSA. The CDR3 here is CASTGGVGDGYTF. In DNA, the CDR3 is TGTGCCAGCACCGGGGGTGTAGGGGACGGCTACACCTTC.

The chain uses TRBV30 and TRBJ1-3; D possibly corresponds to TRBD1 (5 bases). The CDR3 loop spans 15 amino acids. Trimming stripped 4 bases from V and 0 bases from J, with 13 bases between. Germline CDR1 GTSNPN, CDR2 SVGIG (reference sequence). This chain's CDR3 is CAWTPSGGSGNTIYF. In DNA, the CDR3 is TGTGCCTGGACTCCTTCTGGGGGCTCTGGAAACACCATATATTTT. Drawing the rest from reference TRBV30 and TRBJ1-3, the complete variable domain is SQTIHQWPATLVQPVGSPLSLECTVEGTSNPNLYWYRQAAGRGLQLLFYSVGIGQISSEVPQNLSASRPQDRQFILSSKKLLLSDSGFYLCAWTPSGGSGNTIYFGEGSWLTVV.

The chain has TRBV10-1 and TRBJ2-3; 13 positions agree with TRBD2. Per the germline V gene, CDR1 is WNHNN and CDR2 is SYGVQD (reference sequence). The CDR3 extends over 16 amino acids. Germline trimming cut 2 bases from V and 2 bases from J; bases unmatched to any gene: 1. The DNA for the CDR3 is TGCGCCAGCAGTGAGGGACTAGCGGGGGCCACAGATACGCAGTATTTT. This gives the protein CASSEGLAGATDTQYF.

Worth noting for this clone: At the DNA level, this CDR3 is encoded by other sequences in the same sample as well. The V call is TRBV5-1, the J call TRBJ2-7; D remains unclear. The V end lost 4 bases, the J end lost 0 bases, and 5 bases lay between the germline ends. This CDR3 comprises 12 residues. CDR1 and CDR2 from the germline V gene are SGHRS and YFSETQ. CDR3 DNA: TGCGCCAGCAGCCCGGACTCCTACGAGCAGTACTTC. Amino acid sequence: CASSPDSYEQYF. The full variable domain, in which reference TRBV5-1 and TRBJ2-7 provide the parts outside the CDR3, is KAGVTQTPRYLIKTRGQQVTLSCSPISGHRSVSWYQQTPGQGLQFLFEYFSETQRNKGNFPGRFSGRQFSNSRSEMNVSTLELGDSALYLCASSPDSYEQYFGPGTRLTVT.

For the CDR3, the DNA is TGTGCCAGCAGCCCAGAGGGACGGCCGTACCAAGAGACCCAGTACTTC. Protein: CASSPEGRPYQETQYF. The chain carries TRBV9 and TRBJ2-5; D may correspond to TRBD1 or TRBD2 (5 bases each). Per germline, CDR1 SGDLS and CDR2 YYNGEE. V was cut by 4 bases and J by 0 bases, with 16 bases left in between. The CDR3 runs 16 residues.

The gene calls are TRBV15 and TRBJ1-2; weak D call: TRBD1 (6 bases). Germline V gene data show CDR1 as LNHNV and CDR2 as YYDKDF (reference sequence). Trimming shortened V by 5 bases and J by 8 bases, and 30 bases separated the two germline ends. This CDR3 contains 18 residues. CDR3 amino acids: CATSPRLPGAMLVMGYTF. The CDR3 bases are TGTGCCACCAGCCCCCGACTTCCAGGGGCAATGCTGGTAATGGGCTACACCTTC.

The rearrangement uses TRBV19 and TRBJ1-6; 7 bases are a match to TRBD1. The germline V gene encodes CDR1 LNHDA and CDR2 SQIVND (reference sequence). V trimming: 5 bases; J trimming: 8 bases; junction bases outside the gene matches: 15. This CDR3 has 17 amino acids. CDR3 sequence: CASSGGTAIKRDSPLHF. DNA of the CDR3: TGTGCCAGTAGTGGGGGGACAGCCATCAAGCGGGATTCACCCCTCCACTTT. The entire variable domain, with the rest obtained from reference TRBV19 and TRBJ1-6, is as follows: DGGITQSPKYLFRKEGQNVTLSCEQNLNHDAMYWYRQDPGQGLRLIYYSQIVNDFQKGDIAEGYSVSREKKESFPLTVTSAQKNPTAFYLCASSGGTAIKRDSPLHFGNGTRLTVT.

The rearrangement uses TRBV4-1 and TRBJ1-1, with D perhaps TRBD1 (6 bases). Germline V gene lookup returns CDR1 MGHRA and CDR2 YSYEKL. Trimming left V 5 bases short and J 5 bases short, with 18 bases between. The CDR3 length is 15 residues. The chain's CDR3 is CASSGPLGARTEAFF. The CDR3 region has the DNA TGCGCCAGCAGCGGGCCTTTGGGGGCTCGGACTGAAGCTTTCTTT.

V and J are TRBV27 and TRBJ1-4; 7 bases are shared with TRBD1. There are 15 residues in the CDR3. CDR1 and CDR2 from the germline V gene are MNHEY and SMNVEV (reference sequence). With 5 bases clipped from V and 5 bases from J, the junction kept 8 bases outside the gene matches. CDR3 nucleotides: TGTGCCAGCAGTACTCAAACAGGGGTAAATGAAAAACTGTTTTTT. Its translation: CASSTQTGVNEKLFF.

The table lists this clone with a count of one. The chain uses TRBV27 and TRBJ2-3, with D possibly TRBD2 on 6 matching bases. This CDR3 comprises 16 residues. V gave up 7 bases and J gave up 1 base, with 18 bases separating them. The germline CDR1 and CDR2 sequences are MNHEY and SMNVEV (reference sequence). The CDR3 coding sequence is TGTGCCAGCAAAGCTACTGGCGGAGGGGGCACAGATACGCAGTATTTT. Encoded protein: CASKATGGGGTDTQYF.

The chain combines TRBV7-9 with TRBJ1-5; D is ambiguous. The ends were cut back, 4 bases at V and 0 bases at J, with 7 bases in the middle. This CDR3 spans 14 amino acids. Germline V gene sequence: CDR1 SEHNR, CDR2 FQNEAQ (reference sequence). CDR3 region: CASSSGSSNQPQHF. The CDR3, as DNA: TGTGCCAGCAGCTCCGGGAGTAGCAATCAGCCCCAGCATTTT.

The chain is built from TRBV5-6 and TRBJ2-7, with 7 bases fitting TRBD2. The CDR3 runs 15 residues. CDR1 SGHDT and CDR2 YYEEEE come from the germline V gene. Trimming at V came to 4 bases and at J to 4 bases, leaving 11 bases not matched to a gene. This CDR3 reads CASSLGGTNIYEQYF. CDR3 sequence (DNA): TGTGCCAGCAGCCTAGGCGGGACTAATATTTACGAGCAGTACTTC.

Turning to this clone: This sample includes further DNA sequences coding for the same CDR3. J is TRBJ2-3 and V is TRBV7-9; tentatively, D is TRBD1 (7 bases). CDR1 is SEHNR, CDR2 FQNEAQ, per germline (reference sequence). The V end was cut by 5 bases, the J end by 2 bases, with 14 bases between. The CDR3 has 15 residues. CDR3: CASSPRDSLTDTQYF. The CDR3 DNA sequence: TGTGCCAGCAGCCCGCGGGACAGCCTCACAGATACGCAGTATTTT.

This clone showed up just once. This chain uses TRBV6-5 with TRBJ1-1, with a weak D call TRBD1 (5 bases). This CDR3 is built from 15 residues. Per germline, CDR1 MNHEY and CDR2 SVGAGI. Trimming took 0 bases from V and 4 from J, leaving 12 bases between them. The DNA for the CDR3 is TGTGCCAGCAGTTACTCGCGCGGGGGTAGCACTGAAGCTTTCTTT. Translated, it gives CASSYSRGGSTEAFF.

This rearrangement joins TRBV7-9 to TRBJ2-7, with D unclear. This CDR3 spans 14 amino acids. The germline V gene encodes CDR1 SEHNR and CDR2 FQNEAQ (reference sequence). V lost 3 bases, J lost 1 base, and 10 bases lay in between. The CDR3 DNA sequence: TGTGCCAGCAGCTTCCCTGTCCCTTCCTACGAGCAGTACTTC. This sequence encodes CASSFPVPSYEQYF.

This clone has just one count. The CDR3 loop is CASSLHSEGEQYF. The DNA of the CDR3 is TGCGCCAGCAGCCTTCACTCGGAAGGCGAGCAGTACTTC. The rearrangement uses TRBV4-3 and TRBJ2-7; D gene ambiguous. The ends were cut back, 4 bases at V and 6 bases at J, with 13 bases in the middle. The germline V gene encodes CDR1 LGHNA and CDR2 YSLEER. The CDR3 runs 13 residues.

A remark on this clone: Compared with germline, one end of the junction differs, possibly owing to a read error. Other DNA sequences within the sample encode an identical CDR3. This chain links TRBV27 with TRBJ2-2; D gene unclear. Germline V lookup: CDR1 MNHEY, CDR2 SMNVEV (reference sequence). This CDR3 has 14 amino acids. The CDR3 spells CASSLGTNTGELFF. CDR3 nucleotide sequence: TGCGCCAGCTCCTTAGGTACGAACACCGGGGAGCTGTTTTTT.

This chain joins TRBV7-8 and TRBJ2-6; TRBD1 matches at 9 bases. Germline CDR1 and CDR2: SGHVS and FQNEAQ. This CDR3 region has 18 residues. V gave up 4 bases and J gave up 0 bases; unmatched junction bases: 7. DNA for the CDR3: TGTGCCAGCAGCTCATGGACAGGGGTGATCTCTGGGGCCAACGTCCTGACTTTC. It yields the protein CASSSWTGVISGANVLTF.

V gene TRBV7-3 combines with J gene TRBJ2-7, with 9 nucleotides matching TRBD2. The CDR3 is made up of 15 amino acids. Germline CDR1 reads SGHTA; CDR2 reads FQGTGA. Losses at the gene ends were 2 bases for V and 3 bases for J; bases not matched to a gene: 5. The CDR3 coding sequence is TGTGCCAGCAGCTTAGCGGGGGGGACTGGCTACGAGCAGTACTTC. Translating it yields CASSLAGGTGYEQYF.

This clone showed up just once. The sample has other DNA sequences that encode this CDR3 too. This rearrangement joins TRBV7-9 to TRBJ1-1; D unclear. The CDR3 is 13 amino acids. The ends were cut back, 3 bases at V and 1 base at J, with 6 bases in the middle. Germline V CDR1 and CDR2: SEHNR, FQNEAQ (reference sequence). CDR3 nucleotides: TGTGCCAGCAGCTTTGGCACGAACACTGAAGCTTTCTTT. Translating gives CASSFGTNTEAFF.

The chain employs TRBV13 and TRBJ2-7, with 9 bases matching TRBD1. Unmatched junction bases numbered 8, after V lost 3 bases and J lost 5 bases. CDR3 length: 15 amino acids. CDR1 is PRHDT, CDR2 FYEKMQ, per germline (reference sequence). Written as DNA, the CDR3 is TGTGCCAGCAGCTTCCACAGGGGGCTTAGCCACGAGCAGTACTTC. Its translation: CASSFHRGLSHEQYF.